Listed here is a single T cell receptor beta chain. Its antigen is still unknown. The source of the sample is a study of regulatory T cells in long-lasting Graves disease. Study at large: The study counted Graves' disease as persistent given over 5 years of antithyroid drugs and positive TSH receptor antibodies. Regarding the study as a whole: Examination was confined to peripheral blood, excluding thyroid tissue.

Arm-PCR of CDR3 regions with iRepertoire HTBI primers generated TCR beta libraries. TCRdb recomputed calls from the multiplex PCR reads with MiXCR, one row per CDR3 protein. The profile shows 400,000 or so distinct CDR3 sequences, less than 25% of them singletons. The time point was: persistent/refractory GD, antithyroid drugs over 5 years with positive TRAb. The authors made the TCR library using RNA they extracted from PBMCs. It was American Thyroid Association guidelines that determined Graves' disease diagnosis. Trimming removed 5 bases from V and 8 bases from J, with 9 bases in between. CDR3 length: 12 residues.

The TCR sequence derives from a female donor with Graves disease. Source: peripheral blood mononuclear cells (PBMCs), taken when the disease was refractory, from a patient treated with antithyroid drugs. V and J are TRBV12-3 or TRBV12-4 and TRBJ2-2, with unresolved D. The CDR3 spells CASSRPAGELFF. The CDR3, as DNA: TGTGCCAGCAGTCGACCGGCTGGGGAGCTGTTTTTT.